The 21 T cell receptor beta chains below come from one sample, sequenced in a study of T cells after posttransplantation cyclophosphamide. Treatment was busulfan-fludarabine conditioning, a marrow graft, and cyclophosphamide on days +3 and +4. The protocol was immunoSEQ multiplex PCR, while the TCRdb copy is restricted to in-frame clones and leaves out a portion. Of 9,500 to 12,000 clones listed, about 89% are singletons. The sequencing here drew on PBMCs, taken after allogeneic stem cell transplant with posttransplant cyclophosphamide. The receptors come from a female patient aged 30 to 40 who received an allogeneic stem cell transplant from an unrelated donor, was CMV-positive, and had no GVHD. The graft donor may have given rise to some T cells.

The chain is built from TRBV18 and TRBJ2-2, with TRBD1 matching over 9 bases. This CDR3 has 18 amino acids. Germline CDR1 reads KGHSH; CDR2 reads LQKENI. V trimming: 4 bases; J trimming: 5 bases; junction bases outside the gene matches: 14. CDR3 in DNA: TGTGCCAGCTCACACAATCATCCGGGACAGGGTCGAACCGGGGAGCTGTTTTTT. The encoded protein is CASSHNHPGQGRTGELFF.

The chain is built from TRBV5-1 and TRBJ2-6; 8 bases fit TRBD1. V shed 0 bases and J 2 bases; nucleotides not matched to a gene: 7. CDR1 and CDR2 from the germline V gene are SGHRS and YFSETQ. CDR3 size: 18 residues. As DNA, the CDR3 is TGCGCCAGCAGCTTGGAAAGGACAGGGAGTACTGGGGCCAACGTCCTGACTTTC. Protein: CASSLERTGSTGANVLTF.

The chain recombines TRBV5-1 with TRBJ2-3, with D perhaps matching TRBD1 (5 bases). The V end was cut by 1 base, the J end by 2 bases, with 11 bases between. The V gene's germline CDR1 is SGHRS and CDR2 YFSETQ. This CDR3 has 15 amino acids. In nucleotides, the CDR3 is TGCGCCAGCAGCTTGCAGGGAACGCTCACAGATACGCAGTATTTT. Encoded protein: CASSLQGTLTDTQYF.

V is TRBV28 and J is TRBJ2-2, with a tentative D call TRBD2 (7 bases). Trimming took off 3 bases at V and 7 bases at J, with 15 bases between the two ends. Germline loops: CDR1 MDHEN, CDR2 SYDVKM. CDR3 length: 15 amino acids. CDR3 sequence: CASSFGGQVRGELFF. DNA of the CDR3: TGTGCCAGCAGTTTCGGGGGGCAGGTACGCGGGGAGCTGTTTTTT. The full variable domain, with the rest looked up from reference TRBV28 and TRBJ2-2, is DVKVTQSSRYLVKRTGEKVFLECVQDMDHENMFWYRQDPGLGLRLIYFSYDVKMKEKGDIPEGYSVSREKKERFSLILESASTNQTSMYLCASSFGGQVRGELFFGEGSRLTVL.

The chain recombines TRBV30 with TRBJ1-3; 7 positions agree with TRBD1. CDR1 GTSNPN and CDR2 SVGIG come from the germline V gene (reference sequence). CDR3 length: 14 amino acids. After removal of 2 bases from V and 3 bases from J, the junction contained 4 bases not matched to a gene. The CDR3 is CAWSRQGIGNTIYF. The CDR3 DNA reads TGTGCCTGGAGTAGACAGGGTATTGGAAACACCATATATTTT.

The chain has TRBV30 and TRBJ1-2; TRBD1 might be the D (6 bases). In germline, CDR1 is GTSNPN, CDR2 SVGIG (reference sequence). The CDR3 totals 13 residues. Trimming left V 2 bases short and J 2 bases short, with 9 bases between. This CDR3 is CAWSLGTNYGYTF. The DNA of the CDR3 is TGTGCCTGGAGTCTTGGGACAAACTATGGCTACACCTTC.

The chain links TRBV27 to TRBJ2-2; 7 positions match TRBD1. The CDR3 totals 14 residues. Germline V gene data show CDR1 as MNHEY and CDR2 as SMNVEV (reference sequence). The V segment lost 5 bases and the J segment 6 bases; nucleotides outside the gene matches: 6. The CDR3 bases are TGTGCCAGCAGTCCCGACAGGGTACCCGGGGAGCTGTTTTTT. This gives the protein CASSPDRVPGELFF.

The V call is TRBV5-6, the J call TRBJ1-3; 9 bases line up with TRBD1. Germline V gives CDR1 SGHDT, CDR2 YYEEEE. V was clipped by 2 bases and J by 1 base; unmatched bases: 1. This CDR3 region has 15 residues. The CDR3: CASSLDRGSGNTIYF. CDR3 DNA sequence: TGTGCCAGCAGCTTAGACAGGGGGTCTGGAAACACCATATATTTT. Full variable domain (missing parts from reference TRBV5-6 and TRBJ1-3): DAGVTQSPTHLIKTRGQQVTLRCSPKSGHDTVSWYQQALGQGPQFIFQYYEEEERQRGNFPDRFSGHQFPNYSSELNVNALLLGDSALYLCASSLDRGSGNTIYFGEGSWLTVV.

The J gene is TRBJ1-1, the V gene TRBV27, with 9 bases that match TRBD1. V dropped 5 bases and J dropped 1; count of bases not matched to a gene: 5. The germline CDR1 and CDR2 sequences are MNHEY and SMNVEV (reference sequence). The CDR3 consists of 15 residues. CDR3 DNA: TGTGCCAGCAGTCCCCTGGGACAGGGGAACACTGAAGCTTTCTTT. This sequence encodes CASSPLGQGNTEAFF.

The DNA for the CDR3 is TGCGCCAGCAGCTTGACAGGGGGCTATAATTCACCCCTCCACTTT. Encoded protein: CASSLTGGYNSPLHF. The rearrangement joins TRBV5-1 to TRBJ1-6; 8 bases align to TRBD1. The CDR3 is 15 residues long. V was pared by 1 base and J by 3 bases, with 0 bases of the junction left unmatched. CDR1 and CDR2 (germline): SGHRS, YFSETQ.

This clone was recorded once. V gene TRBV19 combines with J gene TRBJ1-2, with D hard to call. Per the germline V gene, CDR1 is LNHDA and CDR2 is SQIVND (reference sequence). There are 13 residues in the CDR3. V shed 3 bases and J shed 5 bases, with 10 bases lying between them. Here the CDR3 DNA reads TGTGCCAGTAGTATCCGACGAGGTTATGGCTACACCTTC. It encodes CASSIRRGYGYTF.

Sample share makes this clone large. The chain combines TRBV5-1 with TRBJ2-7; TRBD2 matches at 7 bases. CDR1 and CDR2 (germline): SGHRS, YFSETQ. J lost 6 bases, V lost 5 bases, and 14 bases had no gene match. This CDR3 is built from 15 residues. This CDR3 is CASSLGFGREPEQYF. In DNA form, the CDR3 reads TGCGCCAGCAGTCTGGGGTTTGGGCGGGAGCCCGAGCAGTACTTC.

V and J are TRBV5-5 and TRBJ1-4, with no clear D. Germline loops: CDR1 SGHKS, CDR2 YYEKEE (reference sequence). CDR3 size: 16 residues. The V end was cut by 1 base, the J end by 4 bases, with 14 bases between. CDR3 loop: CASSLMRGYDNEKLFF. CDR3 nucleotides: TGTGCCAGCAGCTTGATGAGAGGGTATGATAATGAAAAACTGTTTTTT.

This clone was seen once. J is TRBJ1-1 and V is TRBV15; a weak D match, TRBD1 (5 bases). V lost 1 base, J lost 1 base, and 13 bases lay in between. This CDR3 contains 16 residues. Germline lookup yields CDR1 LNHNV and CDR2 YYDKDF (reference sequence). CDR3 residues: CATSRGRGKGNTEAFF. DNA for the CDR3: TGTGCCACCAGCAGAGGGAGGGGAAAGGGGAACACTGAAGCTTTCTTT.

The chain links TRBV11-2 to TRBJ2-7; the match to TRBD1 covers 8 bases. V lost 5 bases to trimming and J lost 1 base; unmatched junction nucleotides: 7. The germline gives CDR1 SGHAT, CDR2 FQNNGV. This CDR3 has 15 residues. CDR3 region: CASSLIWDRSYEQYF. CDR3 DNA: TGTGCCAGCAGCCTAATCTGGGACAGGTCCTACGAGCAGTACTTC.

This clone was seen a few times. The V gene is TRBV7-3, the J gene TRBJ1-2; D possibly corresponds to TRBD1 (6 bases). This CDR3 region has 14 residues. Trimming cost V 5 bases and J 6 bases, with 16 bases left between them. Germline CDR1 and CDR2: SGHTA and FQGTGA. CDR3 coding DNA: TGTGCCAGCAGCCCCCCAGGGGCCCGAGATGGCTACACCTTC. This encodes CASSPPGARDGYTF.

The rearrangement uses TRBV19 and TRBJ2-7, with a weak D call TRBD2 (7 bases). The CDR3 runs to 18 residues. Germline lookup yields CDR1 LNHDA and CDR2 SQIVND (reference sequence). Trimming stripped 5 bases from V and 1 base from J, with 24 bases between. This CDR3 reads CASSPSGGGASLSYEQYF. The CDR3 DNA sequence: TGTGCCAGTAGTCCGTCAGGCGGGGGCGCCTCCTTATCCTACGAGCAGTACTTC.

The chain joins TRBV6-4 to TRBJ1-1; 7 bases map to TRBD1. Germline CDR1 and CDR2: MRHNA and SNTAGT. The CDR3 is 13 amino acids. V lost 5 bases to trimming and J lost 10 bases; unmatched junction nucleotides: 10. The CDR3 spells CASSPTGAGGAFF. The CDR3 DNA reads TGTGCCAGCAGTCCAACAGGGGCCGGGGGAGCTTTCTTT.

This clone occurred once. This sequence joins TRBV5-5 and TRBJ2-1, with 9 bases identical to TRBD1. Germline CDR1 SGHKS, CDR2 YYEKEE (reference sequence). V shed 4 bases and J 10 bases; nucleotides not matched to a gene: 15. The length of the CDR3 is 16 residues. CDR3 DNA sequence: TGTGCCAGCAGCCCCAGGACAGGGGAGTACCGATGGGAGCAGTTCTTC. Translated, it gives CASSPRTGEYRWEQFF.

The chain has TRBV19 and TRBJ2-7; D is possibly TRBD1 (5 bases). Trimming stripped 6 bases from V and 6 bases from J, with 12 bases between. The germline gives CDR1 LNHDA, CDR2 SQIVND (reference sequence). This CDR3 spans 12 amino acids. CDR3 sequence (DNA): TGTGCCAGTAGCTCCAGGGAAGCCGAGCAGTACTTC. Translating gives CASSSREAEQYF.

The chain has TRBV5-1 and TRBJ2-1, with 7 positions matching TRBD2. This CDR3 spans 18 amino acids. Germline CDR1 SGHRS, CDR2 YFSETQ. With 0 bases clipped from V and 0 bases from J, the junction kept 9 bases outside the gene matches. This chain's CDR3 is CASSLGPLGRGSYNEQFF. CDR3 nucleotides: TGCGCCAGCAGCTTGGGCCCTTTGGGGAGGGGCTCCTACAATGAGCAGTTCTTC.